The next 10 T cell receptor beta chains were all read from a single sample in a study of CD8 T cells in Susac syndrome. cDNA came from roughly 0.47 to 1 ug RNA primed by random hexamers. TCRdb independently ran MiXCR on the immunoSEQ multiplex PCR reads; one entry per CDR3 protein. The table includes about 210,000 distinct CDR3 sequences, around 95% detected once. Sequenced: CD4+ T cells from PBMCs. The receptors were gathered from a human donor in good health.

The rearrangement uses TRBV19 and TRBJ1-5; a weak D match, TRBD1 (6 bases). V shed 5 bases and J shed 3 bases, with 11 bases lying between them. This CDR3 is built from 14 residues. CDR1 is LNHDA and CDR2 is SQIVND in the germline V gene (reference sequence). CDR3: CASSSQGYNQPQHF. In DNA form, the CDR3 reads TGTGCCAGTAGTTCACAGGGATACAATCAGCCCCAGCATTTT.

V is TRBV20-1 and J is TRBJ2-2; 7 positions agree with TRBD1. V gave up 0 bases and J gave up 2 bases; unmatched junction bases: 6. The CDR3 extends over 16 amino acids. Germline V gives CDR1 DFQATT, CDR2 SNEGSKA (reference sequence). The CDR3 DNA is TGCAGTGCTAGAGAGGGACAGAGACCAAACACCGGGGAGCTGTTTTTT. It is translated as CSAREGQRPNTGELFF.

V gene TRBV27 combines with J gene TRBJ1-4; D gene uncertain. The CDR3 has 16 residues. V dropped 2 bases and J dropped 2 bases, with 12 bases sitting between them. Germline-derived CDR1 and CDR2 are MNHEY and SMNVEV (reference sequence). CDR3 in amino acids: CASSLKAPRTNEKLFF. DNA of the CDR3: TGTGCCAGCAGTTTAAAGGCCCCTCGGACTAATGAAAAACTGTTTTTT. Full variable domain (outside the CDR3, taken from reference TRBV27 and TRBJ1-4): EAQVTQNPRYLITVTGKKLTVTCSQNMNHEYMSWYRQDPGLGLRQIYYSMNVEVTDKGDVPEGYKVSRKEKRNFPLILESPSPNQTSLYFCASSLKAPRTNEKLFFGSGTQLSVL.

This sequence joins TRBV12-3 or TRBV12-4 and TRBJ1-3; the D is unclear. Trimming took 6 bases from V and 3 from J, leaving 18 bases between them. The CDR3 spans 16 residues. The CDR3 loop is CASSAWAAKNGNTIYF. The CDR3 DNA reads TGTGCCAGCAGCGCCTGGGCAGCCAAAAATGGAAACACCATATATTTT.

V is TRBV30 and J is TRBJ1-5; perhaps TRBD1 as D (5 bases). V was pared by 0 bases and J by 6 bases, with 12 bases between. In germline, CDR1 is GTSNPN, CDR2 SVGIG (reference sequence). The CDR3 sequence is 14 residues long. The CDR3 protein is CAWSVGGDGQPQHF. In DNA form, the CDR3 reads TGTGCCTGGAGTGTTGGAGGGGACGGTCAGCCCCAGCATTTT.

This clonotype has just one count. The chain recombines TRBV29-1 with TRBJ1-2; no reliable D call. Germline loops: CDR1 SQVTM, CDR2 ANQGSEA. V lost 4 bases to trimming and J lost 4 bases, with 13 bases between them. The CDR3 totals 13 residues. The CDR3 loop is CSVVGPSLYGYTF. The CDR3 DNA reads TGCAGCGTTGTAGGCCCCAGCCTCTATGGCTACACCTTC.

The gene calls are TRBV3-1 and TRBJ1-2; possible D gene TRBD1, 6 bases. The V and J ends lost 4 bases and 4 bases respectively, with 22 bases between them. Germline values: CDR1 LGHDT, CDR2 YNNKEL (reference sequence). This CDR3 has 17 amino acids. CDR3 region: CASSPGSGGGSPYGYTF. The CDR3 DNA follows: TGTGCCAGCAGCCCAGGGAGTGGGGGGGGCAGTCCCTATGGCTACACCTTC. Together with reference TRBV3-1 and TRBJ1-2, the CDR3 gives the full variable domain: DTAVSQTPKYLVTQMGNDKSIKCEQNLGHDTMYWYKQDSKKFLKIMFSYNNKELIINETVPNRFSPKSPDKAHLNLHINSLELGDSAVYFCASSPGSGGGSPYGYTFGSGTRLTVV.

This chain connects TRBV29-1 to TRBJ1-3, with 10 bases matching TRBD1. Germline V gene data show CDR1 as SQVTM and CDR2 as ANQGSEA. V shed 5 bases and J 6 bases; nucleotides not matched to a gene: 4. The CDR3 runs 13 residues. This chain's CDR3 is CSVKGQGTNTIYF. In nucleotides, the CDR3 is TGCAGCGTTAAGGGACAGGGGACAAACACCATATATTTT.

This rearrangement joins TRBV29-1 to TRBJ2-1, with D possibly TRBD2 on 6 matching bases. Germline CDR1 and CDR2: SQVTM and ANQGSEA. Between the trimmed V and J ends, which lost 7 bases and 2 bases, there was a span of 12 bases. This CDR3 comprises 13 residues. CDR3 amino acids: CSGGADAYNEQFF. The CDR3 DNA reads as TGCAGCGGCGGGGCGGACGCCTACAATGAGCAGTTCTTC.

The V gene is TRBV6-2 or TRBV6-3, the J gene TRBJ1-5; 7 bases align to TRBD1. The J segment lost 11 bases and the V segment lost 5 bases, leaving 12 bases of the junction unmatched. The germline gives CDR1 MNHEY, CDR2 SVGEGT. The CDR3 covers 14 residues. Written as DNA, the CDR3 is TGTGCCAGCAGTACCCCGACAGGGCTTAGGGCCCAGCATTTT. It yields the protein CASSTPTGLRAQHF.